These T cell receptor beta chains were read from a single sample in a study of cytomegalovirus exposure and HLA in healthy donors. Clones were sequenced by immunoSEQ multiplex PCR, and TCRdb holds only the in-frame ones, with some missing. The sample has more than 150,000 clones, more than 65% seen once; the top ten hold about 3%. Sequencing was done on a sample of PBMCs. Receptor source: a woman between 18 and 30 years old in good health and CMV-seropositive. Both conserved end residues are part of each CDR3. Rows give clone size only sometimes, using once, few, many, or a class for an expanded clone.

V,size,CDR3
TRBV6-1,-,CASSELKGGHQPQHF
TRBV5-1,-,CASSLGGRSYNEQFF
TRBV2,-,CASQEQGRVAGELFF
TRBV13,-,CASSRPQGFGTDTQYF
TRBV4-2,-,CASSQVFSANNEQFF
TRBV18,-,CASSLQGNTEAFF
TRBV29-1,-,CSAFAGTEVGNTEAFF
TRBV7-6,few,CASSLGSRSEQYF
TRBV4-1,once,CASSQESRGGYEQFF
TRBV29-1,-,CSVGGDGYTF
TRBV7-9,-,CASSPVGAGSYEQYF
TRBV25-1,-,CASSDPETGLRKGQYF
TRBV5-1,-,CASSLAGRIAGDLGETQYF
TRBV27,-,CASSSITAQGFNQPQHF